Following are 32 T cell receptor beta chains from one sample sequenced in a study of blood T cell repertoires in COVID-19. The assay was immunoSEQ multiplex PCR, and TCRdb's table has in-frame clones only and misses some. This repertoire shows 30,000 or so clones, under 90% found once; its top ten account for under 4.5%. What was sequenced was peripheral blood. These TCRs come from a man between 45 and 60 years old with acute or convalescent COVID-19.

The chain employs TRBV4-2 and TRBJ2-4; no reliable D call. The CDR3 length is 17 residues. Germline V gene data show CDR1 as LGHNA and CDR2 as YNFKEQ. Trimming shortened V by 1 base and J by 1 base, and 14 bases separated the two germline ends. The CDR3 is CASSQGRGAGAKNIQYF. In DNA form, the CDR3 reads TGTGCCAGCAGCCAAGGTCGAGGCGCCGGGGCCAAAAACATTCAGTACTTC.

The CDR3 region has the DNA TGTGCCACCACCGGGGGAGCTGGCTACACCTTC. Translation gives CATTGGAGYTF. The V call is TRBV24-1, the J call TRBJ1-2; perhaps TRBD1 as D (5 bases). Germline lookup yields CDR1 KGHDR and CDR2 SFDVKD. V was pared by 8 bases and J by 7 bases, with 10 bases between. This CDR3 is built from 11 residues.

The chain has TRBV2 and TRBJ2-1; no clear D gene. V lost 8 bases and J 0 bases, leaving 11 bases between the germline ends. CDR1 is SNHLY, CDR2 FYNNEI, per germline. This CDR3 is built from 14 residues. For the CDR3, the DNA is TGTGCCAGCGGTAGTAAAATCTCCTACAATGAGCAGTTCTTC. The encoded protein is CASGSKISYNEQFF.

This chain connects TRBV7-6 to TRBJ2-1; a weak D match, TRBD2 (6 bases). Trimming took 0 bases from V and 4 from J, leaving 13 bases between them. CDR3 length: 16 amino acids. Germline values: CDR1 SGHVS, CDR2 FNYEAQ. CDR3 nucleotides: TGTGCCAGCAGCTTAGCGGCGGGGCGACCATACAATGAGCAGTTCTTC. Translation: CASSLAAGRPYNEQFF.

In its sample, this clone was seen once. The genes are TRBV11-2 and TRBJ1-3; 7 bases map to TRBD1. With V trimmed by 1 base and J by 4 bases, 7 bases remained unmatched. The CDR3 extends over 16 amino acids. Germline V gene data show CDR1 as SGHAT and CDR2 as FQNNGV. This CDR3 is CASSLAPDRRGNTIYF. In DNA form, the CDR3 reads TGTGCCAGCAGCTTAGCCCCGGACAGGAGGGGAAACACCATATATTTT.

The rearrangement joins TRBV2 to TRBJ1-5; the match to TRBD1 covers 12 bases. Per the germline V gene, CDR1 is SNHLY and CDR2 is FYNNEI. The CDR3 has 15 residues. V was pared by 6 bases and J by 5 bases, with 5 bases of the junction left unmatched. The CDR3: CASSRDRGHYQPQHF. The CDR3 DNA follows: TGTGCCAGCAGCCGGGACAGGGGGCATTATCAGCCCCAGCATTTT.

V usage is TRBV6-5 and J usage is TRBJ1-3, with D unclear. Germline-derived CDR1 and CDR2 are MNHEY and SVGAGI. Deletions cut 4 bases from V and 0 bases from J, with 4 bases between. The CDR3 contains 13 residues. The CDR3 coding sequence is TGTGCCAGCAGTTCTTACTCTGGAAACACCATATATTTT. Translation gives CASSSYSGNTIYF.

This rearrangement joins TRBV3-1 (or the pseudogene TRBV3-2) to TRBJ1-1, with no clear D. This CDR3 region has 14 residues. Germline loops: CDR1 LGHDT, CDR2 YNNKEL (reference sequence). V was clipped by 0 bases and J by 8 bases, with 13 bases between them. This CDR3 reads CASSQDASGREAFF. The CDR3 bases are TGTGCCAGCAGCCAAGATGCGAGCGGCAGGGAAGCTTTCTTT.

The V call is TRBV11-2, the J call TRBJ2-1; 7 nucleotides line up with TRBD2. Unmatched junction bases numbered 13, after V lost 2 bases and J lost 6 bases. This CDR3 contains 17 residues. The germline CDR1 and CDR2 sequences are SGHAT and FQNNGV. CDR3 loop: CASSLWGRARGINEQFF. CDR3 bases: TGTGCCAGCAGCTTATGGGGGAGGGCCCGGGGAATCAATGAGCAGTTCTTC.

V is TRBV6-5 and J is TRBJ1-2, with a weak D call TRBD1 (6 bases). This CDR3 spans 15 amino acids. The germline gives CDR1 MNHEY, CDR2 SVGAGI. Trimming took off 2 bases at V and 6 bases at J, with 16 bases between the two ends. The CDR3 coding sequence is TGTGCCAGCAGTTACATGGGAGGGGGGGAGGATGGCTACACCTTC. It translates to CASSYMGGGEDGYTF.

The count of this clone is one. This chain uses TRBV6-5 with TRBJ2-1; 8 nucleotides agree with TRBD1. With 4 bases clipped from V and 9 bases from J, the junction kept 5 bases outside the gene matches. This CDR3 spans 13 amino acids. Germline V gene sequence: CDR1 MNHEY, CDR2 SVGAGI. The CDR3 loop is CASSSGTGSEQFF. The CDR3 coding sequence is TGTGCCAGCAGTTCCGGGACAGGCTCTGAGCAGTTCTTC.

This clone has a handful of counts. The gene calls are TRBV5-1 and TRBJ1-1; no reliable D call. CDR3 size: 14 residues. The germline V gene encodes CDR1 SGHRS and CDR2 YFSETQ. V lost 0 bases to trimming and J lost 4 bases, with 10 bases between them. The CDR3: CASSLGQKPTEAFF. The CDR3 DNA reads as TGCGCCAGCAGCTTGGGGCAGAAACCCACTGAAGCTTTCTTT.

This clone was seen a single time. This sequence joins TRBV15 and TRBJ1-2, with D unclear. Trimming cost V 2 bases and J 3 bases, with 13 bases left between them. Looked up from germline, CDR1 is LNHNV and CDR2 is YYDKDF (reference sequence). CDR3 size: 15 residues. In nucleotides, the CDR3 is TGTGCCACCAGCAGAACATACGAGGTAGACTATGGCTACACCTTC. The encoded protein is CATSRTYEVDYGYTF.

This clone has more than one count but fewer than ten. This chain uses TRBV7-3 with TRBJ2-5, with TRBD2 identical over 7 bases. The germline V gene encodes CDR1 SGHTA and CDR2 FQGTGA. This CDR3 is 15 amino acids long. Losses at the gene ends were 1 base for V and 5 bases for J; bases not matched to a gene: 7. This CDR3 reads CASSLSGTTGETQYF. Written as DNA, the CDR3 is TGTGCCAGCAGCTTAAGCGGGACTACCGGGGAGACCCAGTACTTC. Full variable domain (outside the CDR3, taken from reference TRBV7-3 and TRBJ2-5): GAGVSQTPSNKVTEKGKYVELRCDPISGHTALYWYRQSLGQGPEFLIYFQGTGAADDSGLPNDRFFAVRPEGSVSTLKIQRTERGDSAVYLCASSLSGTTGETQYFGPGTRLLVL.

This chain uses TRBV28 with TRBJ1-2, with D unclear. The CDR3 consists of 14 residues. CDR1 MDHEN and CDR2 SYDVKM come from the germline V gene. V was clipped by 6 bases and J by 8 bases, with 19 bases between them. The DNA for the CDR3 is TGTGCCAGCAGCCGGGGAGGGCAGACCGAAGGCTACACCTTC. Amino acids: CASSRGGQTEGYTF.

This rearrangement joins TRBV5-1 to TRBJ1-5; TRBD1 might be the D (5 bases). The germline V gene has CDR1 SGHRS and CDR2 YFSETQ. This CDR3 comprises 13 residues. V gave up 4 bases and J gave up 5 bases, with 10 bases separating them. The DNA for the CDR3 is TGCGCCAGCAGCCTTACAGGAGATCAGCCCCAGCATTTT. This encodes CASSLTGDQPQHF.

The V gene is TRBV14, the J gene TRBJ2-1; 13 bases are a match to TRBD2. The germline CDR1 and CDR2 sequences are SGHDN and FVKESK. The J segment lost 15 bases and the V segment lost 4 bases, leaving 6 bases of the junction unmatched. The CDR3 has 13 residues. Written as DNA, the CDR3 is TGTGCCAGCAGCCGACTAGCGGGAGGAGGGGCGTTCTTC. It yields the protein CASSRLAGGGAFF.

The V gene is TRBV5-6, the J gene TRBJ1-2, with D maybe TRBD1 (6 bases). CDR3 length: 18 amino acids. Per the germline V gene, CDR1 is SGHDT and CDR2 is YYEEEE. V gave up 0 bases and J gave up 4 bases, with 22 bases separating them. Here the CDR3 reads CASSLGGQGSRVGYGYTF. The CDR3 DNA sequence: TGTGCCAGCAGCTTGGGCGGTCAGGGGTCGCGGGTTGGCTATGGCTACACCTTC.

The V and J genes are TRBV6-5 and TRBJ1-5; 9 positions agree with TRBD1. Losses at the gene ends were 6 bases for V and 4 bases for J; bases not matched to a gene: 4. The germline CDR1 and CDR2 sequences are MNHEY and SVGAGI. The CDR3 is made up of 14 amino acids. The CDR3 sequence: CASRRDRVNQPQHF. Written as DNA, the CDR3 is TGTGCCAGCAGACGGGACAGGGTTAATCAGCCCCAGCATTTT.

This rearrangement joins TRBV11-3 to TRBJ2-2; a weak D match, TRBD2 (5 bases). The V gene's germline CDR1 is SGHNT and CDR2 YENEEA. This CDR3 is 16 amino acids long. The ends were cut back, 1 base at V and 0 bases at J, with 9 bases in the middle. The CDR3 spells CASSLASGTNTGELFF. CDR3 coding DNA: TGTGCCAGCAGCTTAGCCAGCGGAACGAACACCGGGGAGCTGTTTTTT.

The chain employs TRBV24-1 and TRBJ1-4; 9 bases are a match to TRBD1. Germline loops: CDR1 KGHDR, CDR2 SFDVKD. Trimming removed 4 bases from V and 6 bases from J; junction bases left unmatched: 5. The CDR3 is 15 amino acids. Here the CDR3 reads CATSEPTGGDEKLFF. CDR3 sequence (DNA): TGTGCCACCAGTGAACCAACAGGGGGCGATGAAAAACTGTTTTTT.

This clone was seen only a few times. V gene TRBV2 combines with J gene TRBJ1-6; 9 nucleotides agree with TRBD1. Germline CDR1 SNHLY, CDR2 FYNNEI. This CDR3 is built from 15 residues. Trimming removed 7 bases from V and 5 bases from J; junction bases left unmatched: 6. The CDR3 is CASTRRTGDNSPLHF. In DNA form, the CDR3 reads TGTGCCAGCACCCGGCGGACAGGGGATAATTCACCCCTCCACTTT. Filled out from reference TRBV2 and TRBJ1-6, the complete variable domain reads EPEVTQTPSHQVTQMGQEVILRCVPISNHLYFYWYRQILGQKVEFLVSFYNNEISEKSEIFDDQFSVERPDGSNFTLKIRSTKLEDSAMYFCASTRRTGDNSPLHFGNGTRLTVT.

The CDR3 is CASPPGGGGTEAFF. In DNA, the CDR3 is TGTGCCAGCCCCCCGGGGGGGGGAGGCACTGAAGCTTTCTTT. The chain recombines TRBV21-1 with TRBJ1-1. TRBV21-1 is given as a pseudogene. CDR3 length equals 14 residues.

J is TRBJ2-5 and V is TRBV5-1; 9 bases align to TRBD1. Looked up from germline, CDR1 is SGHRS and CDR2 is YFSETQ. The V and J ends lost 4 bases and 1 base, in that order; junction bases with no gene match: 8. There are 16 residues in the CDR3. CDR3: CASSEQGAPGQETQYF. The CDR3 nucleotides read TGCGCCAGCAGCGAACAGGGGGCGCCGGGCCAAGAGACCCAGTACTTC.

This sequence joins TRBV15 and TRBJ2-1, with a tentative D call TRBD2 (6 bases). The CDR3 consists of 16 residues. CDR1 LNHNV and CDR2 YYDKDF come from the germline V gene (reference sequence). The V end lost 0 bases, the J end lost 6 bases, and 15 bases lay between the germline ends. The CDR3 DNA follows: TGTGCCACCAGCAGAGAGCGGGCCGGGACTTTCAATGAGCAGTTCTTC. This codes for CATSRERAGTFNEQFF.

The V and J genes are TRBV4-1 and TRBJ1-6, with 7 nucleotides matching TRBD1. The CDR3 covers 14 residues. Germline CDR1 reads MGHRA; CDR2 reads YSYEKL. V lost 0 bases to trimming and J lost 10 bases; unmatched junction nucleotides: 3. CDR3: CASSQETGRSPLHF. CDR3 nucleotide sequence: TGCGCCAGCAGCCAAGAGACAGGGCGGTCACCCCTCCACTTT.

The CDR3: CASSYSTRVLYNEQFF. In DNA, the CDR3 is TGTGCCAGCAGTTACTCGACGCGGGTTCTTTACAATGAGCAGTTCTTC. The chain is built from TRBV6-5 and TRBJ2-1, with a possible D match to TRBD2 (5 bases). The CDR3 is made up of 16 amino acids. CDR1 and CDR2 (germline): MNHEY, SVGAGI. V lost 0 bases to trimming and J lost 4 bases, with 13 bases between them.

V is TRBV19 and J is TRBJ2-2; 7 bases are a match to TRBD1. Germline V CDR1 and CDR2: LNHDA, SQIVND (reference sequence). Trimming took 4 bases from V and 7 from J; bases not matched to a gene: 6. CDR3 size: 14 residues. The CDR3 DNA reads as TGTGCCAGTAGTACCGGACAGGTCGTCGGGGAGCTGTTTTTT. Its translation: CASSTGQVVGELFF. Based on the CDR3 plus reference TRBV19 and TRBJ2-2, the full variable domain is DGGITQSPKYLFRKEGQNVTLSCEQNLNHDAMYWYRQDPGQGLRLIYYSQIVNDFQKGDIAEGYSVSREKKESFPLTVTSAQKNPTAFYLCASSTGQVVGELFFGEGSRLTVL.

CDR3 sequence (DNA): TGCGCCAGCAGCTCAGGACAGGGAATTGATACTGAAGCTTTCTTT. It specifies CASSSGQGIDTEAFF. The chain carries TRBV5-1 and TRBJ1-1; 8 bases align to TRBD1. Germline loops: CDR1 SGHRS, CDR2 YFSETQ. V trimming: 3 bases; J trimming: 5 bases; junction bases outside the gene matches: 9. The CDR3 is 15 residues long.

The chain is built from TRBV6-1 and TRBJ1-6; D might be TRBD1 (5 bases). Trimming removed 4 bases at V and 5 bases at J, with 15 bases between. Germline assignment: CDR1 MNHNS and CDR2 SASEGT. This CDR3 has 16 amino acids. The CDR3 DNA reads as TGTGCCAGCAGTGTGGGGCTGGGGCGAAATAATTCACCCCTCCACTTT. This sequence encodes CASSVGLGRNNSPLHF.

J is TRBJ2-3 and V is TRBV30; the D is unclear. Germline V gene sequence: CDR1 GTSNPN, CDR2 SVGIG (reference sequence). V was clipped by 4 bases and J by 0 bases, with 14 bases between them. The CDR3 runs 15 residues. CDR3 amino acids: CAWTRPDTSTDTQYF. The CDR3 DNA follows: TGTGCCTGGACTAGGCCTGATACTAGCACAGATACGCAGTATTTT.

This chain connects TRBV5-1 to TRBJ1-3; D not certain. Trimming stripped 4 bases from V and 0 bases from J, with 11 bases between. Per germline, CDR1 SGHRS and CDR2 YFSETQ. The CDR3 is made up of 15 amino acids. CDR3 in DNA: TGCGCCAGCAGCCCCAATCCTAGCTCTGGAAACACCATATATTTT. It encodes CASSPNPSSGNTIYF.